Shown below are 6 T cell receptor beta chains from a single sample sequenced in a study of T cell changes during pregnancy in multiple sclerosis (dated by TCRdb to the late 2010s). Library preparation employed the immunoSEQ multiplex PCR assay. TCRdb retrieved this table from immuneACCESS and kept in-frame rearrangements only. Not all clones are present; in checked studies, unresolved V genes account for under half, and no reason is known for the remainder. The sample yields 85,000 to 130,000 clones; roughly 92% were counted once. The ten largest account for less than 2% of the sample. The specimen comprised peripheral blood, sampled after pregnancy. These receptors were taken from a female donor with multiple sclerosis, enrolled in a pregnancy study.

The rearrangement links TRBV30 to TRBJ2-3; 13 nucleotides agree with TRBD2. The V segment lost 2 bases and the J segment 4 bases; nucleotides outside the gene matches: 3. The CDR3 is made up of 15 amino acids. Germline loops: CDR1 GTSNPN, CDR2 SVGIG (reference sequence). CDR3 residues: CAWSRTSGSSDTQYF. The CDR3 coding sequence is TGTGCCTGGAGTAGGACTAGCGGGAGTTCAGATACGCAGTATTTT.

The chain employs TRBV4-1 and TRBJ2-1, with TRBD1 as a possible D gene (5 bases). This CDR3 spans 16 amino acids. V dropped 1 base and J dropped 3 bases, with 13 bases sitting between them. Germline V gives CDR1 MGHRA, CDR2 YSYEKL. The CDR3 is CASSQVDIIVYNEQFF. The CDR3 bases are TGCGCCAGCAGCCAAGTGGACATTATCGTCTACAATGAGCAGTTCTTC.

The CDR3 loop reads CASSISSGRSQETQYF. For the CDR3, the DNA is TGTGCCAGTAGTATCTCTAGCGGGAGATCTCAAGAGACCCAGTACTTC. The gene calls are TRBV19 and TRBJ2-5; 10 positions match TRBD2. The ends lost 3 bases at V and 2 bases at J; junction bases unmatched: 6. CDR1 LNHDA and CDR2 SQIVND come from the germline V gene (reference sequence). This CDR3 spans 16 amino acids.

The chain couples TRBV28 to TRBJ1-2; D unresolved. The germline V gene encodes CDR1 MDHEN and CDR2 SYDVKM. This CDR3 has 16 residues. With 5 bases removed from V and 6 bases from J, the gap between germline ends came to 22 bases. CDR3 sequence (DNA): TGTGCCAGCAGTCTACCTTGGGCCAGCCCGGAAAATGGCTACACCTTC. It specifies CASSLPWASPENGYTF.

The chain has TRBV29-1 and TRBJ1-1; TRBD1 agrees at 7 bases. The length of the CDR3 is 10 residues. CDR1 is SQVTM and CDR2 is ANQGSEA in the germline V gene. The J segment lost 9 bases and the V segment lost 3 bases, leaving 1 base of the junction unmatched. The CDR3 bases are TGCAGCGTTGAGGGACAGAAAGCTTTCTTT. This encodes CSVEGQKAFF.

CDR3 nucleotides: TGTGCCAGCAGCCCGAGCGGAAACTACAATGAGCAGTTCTTC. Translating it yields CASSPSGNYNEQFF. This chain connects TRBV7-6 to TRBJ2-1; a possible D gene is TRBD2 (5 bases). Germline values: CDR1 SGHVS, CDR2 FNYEAQ. Trimming pared 5 bases from V and 3 bases from J, leaving 11 bases between. CDR3 length: 14 residues.